This TCR beta chain is from a study of response to subunit inactivated influenza vaccine. General study points: That few new T cells are recruited by each seasonal influenza vaccination was the authors' suggestion.

Details on this clonotype: The antigen is unknown.

Trimming cost V 6 bases and J 6 bases; bases outside gene matches: 11. Germline loops: CDR1 MDHEN, CDR2 SYDVKM. This CDR3 is 16 amino acids long. TCRdb passed the RT-PCR reads through MiXCR, listing each CDR3 protein once. The sample yields about 520,000 distinct CDR3 sequences, 25% seen once. This chain links TRBV28 with TRBJ1-6; the match to TRBD1 covers 7 bases. Material: CD4+ T cells sorted from PBMCs, obtained more than 4 days after vaccination. The TCR originated in a man in his fifties or sixties who received an inactivated influenza vaccine. In DNA form, the CDR3 reads TGTGCCAGCAGCCCGCCCAGACAGGGTCGTAATTCACCCCTCCACTTT. Its protein is CASSPPRQGRNSPLHF.